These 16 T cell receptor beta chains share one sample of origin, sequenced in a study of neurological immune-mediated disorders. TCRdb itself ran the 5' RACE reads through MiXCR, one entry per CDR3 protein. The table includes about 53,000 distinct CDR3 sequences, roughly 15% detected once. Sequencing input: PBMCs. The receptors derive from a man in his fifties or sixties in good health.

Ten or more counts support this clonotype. The CDR3 DNA sequence: TGCGCCAGCAGCTTGGCTAGCGGCTACGAGCAGTACTTC. This codes for CASSLASGYEQYF. The gene calls are TRBV5-1 and TRBJ2-7; 7 bases agree with TRBD2. V shed 0 bases, J shed 3 bases, and the junction held 0 bases outside the gene matches. CDR1 SGHRS and CDR2 YFSETQ come from the germline V gene. The CDR3 sequence is 13 residues long.

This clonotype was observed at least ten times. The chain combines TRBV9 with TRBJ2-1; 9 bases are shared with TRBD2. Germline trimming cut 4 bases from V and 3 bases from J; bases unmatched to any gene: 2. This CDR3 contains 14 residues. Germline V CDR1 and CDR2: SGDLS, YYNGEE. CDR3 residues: CASSPLAGYNEQFF. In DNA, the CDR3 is TGTGCCAGCAGCCCACTAGCGGGCTACAATGAGCAGTTCTTC.

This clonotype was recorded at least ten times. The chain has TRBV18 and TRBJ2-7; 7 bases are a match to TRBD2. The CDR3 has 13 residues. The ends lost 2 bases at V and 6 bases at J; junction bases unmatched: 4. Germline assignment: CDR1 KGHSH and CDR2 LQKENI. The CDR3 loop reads CASSPATSFEQYF. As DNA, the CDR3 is TGTGCCAGCTCACCAGCGACTAGCTTCGAGCAGTACTTC.

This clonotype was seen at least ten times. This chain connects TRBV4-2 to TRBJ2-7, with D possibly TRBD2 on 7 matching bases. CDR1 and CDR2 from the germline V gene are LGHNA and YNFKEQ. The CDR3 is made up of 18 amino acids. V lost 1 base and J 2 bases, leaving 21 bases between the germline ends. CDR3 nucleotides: TGTGCCAGCAGCCAAGGTCCCGAGGGAGGGGGACCCACCTACGAGCAGTACTTC. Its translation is CASSQGPEGGGPTYEQYF.

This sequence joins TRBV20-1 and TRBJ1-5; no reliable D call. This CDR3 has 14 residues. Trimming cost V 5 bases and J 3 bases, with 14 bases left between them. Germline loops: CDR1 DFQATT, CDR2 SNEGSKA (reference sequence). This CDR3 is CSADDPLSNQPQHF. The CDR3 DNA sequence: TGCAGTGCTGATGACCCTCTCTCCAATCAGCCCCAGCATTTT.

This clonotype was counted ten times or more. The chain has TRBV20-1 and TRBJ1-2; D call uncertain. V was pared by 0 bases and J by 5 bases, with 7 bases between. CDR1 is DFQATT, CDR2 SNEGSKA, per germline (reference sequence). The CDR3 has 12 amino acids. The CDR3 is CSARDRVYGYTF. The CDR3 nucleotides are TGCAGTGCTAGAGATAGGGTGTATGGCTACACCTTC.

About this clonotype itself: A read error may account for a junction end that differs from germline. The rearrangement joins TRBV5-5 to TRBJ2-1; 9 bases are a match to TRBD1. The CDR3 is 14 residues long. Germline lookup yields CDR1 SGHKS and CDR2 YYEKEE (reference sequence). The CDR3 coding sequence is TGTGCCAGCAGCACGAGACAGGGGGGCAATGACCAGTTCTTC. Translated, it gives CASSTRQGGNDQFF.

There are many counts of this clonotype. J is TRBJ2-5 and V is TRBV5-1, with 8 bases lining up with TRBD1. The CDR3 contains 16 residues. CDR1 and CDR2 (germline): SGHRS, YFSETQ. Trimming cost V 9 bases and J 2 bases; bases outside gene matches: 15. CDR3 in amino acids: CATRWTGSLSQETQYF. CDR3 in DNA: TGCGCCACTCGATGGACAGGGTCTTTATCGCAAGAGACCCAGTACTTC.

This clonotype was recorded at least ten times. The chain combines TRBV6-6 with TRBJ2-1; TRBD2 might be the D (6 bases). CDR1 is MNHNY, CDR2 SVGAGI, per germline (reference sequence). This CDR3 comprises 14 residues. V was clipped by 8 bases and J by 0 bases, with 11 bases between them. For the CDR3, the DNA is TGTGCCAGCCGGGGGATCAGCTCCTACAATGAGCAGTTCTTC. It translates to CASRGISSYNEQFF.

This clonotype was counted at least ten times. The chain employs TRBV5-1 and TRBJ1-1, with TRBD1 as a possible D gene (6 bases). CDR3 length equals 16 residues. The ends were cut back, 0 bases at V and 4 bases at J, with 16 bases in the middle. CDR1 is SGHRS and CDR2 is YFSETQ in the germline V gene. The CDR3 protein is CASSLGQGRRSTEAFF. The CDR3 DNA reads TGCGCCAGCAGCTTGGGGCAGGGGCGCAGGAGCACTGAAGCTTTCTTT.

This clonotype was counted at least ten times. Here the CDR3 reads CASSELAGLYEQYF. The CDR3 nucleotides are TGTGCCAGCAGTGAATTAGCGGGGCTGTACGAGCAGTACTTC. The V gene is TRBV25-1, the J gene TRBJ2-7; 8 positions match TRBD2. Trimming removed 1 base from V and 4 bases from J; junction bases left unmatched: 3. The CDR3 totals 14 residues. Germline values: CDR1 MGHDK, CDR2 SYGVNS.

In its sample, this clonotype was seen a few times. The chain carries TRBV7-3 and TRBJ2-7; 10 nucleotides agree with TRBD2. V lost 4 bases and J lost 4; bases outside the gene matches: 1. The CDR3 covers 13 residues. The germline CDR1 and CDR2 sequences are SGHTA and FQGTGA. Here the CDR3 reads CASSSGLAYEQYF. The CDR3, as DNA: TGTGCCAGCAGCTCGGGACTAGCGTACGAGCAGTACTTC.

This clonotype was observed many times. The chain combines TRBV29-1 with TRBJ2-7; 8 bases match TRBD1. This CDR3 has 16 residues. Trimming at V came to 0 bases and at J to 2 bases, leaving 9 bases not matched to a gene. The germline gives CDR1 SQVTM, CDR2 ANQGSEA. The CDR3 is CSVEDRGQGAPYEQYF. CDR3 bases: TGCAGCGTTGAAGATAGGGGGCAGGGGGCGCCCTACGAGCAGTACTTC.

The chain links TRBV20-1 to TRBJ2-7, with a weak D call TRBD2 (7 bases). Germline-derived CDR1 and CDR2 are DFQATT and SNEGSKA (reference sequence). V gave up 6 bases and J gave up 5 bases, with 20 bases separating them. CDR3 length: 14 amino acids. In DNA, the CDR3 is TGCAGTGCCCTCCCCTGGAGGGGGGGGGACGAGCAGTACTTC. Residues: CSALPWRGGDEQYF.

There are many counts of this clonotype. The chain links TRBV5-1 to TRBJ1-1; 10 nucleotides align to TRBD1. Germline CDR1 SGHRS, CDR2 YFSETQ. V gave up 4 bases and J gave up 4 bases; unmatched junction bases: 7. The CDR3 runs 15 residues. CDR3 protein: CASSPRTGGSTEAFF. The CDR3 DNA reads TGCGCCAGCAGCCCTCGGACAGGGGGTAGCACTGAAGCTTTCTTT.

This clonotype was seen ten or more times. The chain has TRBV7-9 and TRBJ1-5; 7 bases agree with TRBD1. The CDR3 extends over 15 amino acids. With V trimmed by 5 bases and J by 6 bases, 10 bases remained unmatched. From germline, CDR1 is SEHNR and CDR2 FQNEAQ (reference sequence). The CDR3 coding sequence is TGTGCCAGCAGCCCTCCAGGGGGTGAGGGTCAGCCCCAGCATTTT. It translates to CASSPPGGEGQPQHF.